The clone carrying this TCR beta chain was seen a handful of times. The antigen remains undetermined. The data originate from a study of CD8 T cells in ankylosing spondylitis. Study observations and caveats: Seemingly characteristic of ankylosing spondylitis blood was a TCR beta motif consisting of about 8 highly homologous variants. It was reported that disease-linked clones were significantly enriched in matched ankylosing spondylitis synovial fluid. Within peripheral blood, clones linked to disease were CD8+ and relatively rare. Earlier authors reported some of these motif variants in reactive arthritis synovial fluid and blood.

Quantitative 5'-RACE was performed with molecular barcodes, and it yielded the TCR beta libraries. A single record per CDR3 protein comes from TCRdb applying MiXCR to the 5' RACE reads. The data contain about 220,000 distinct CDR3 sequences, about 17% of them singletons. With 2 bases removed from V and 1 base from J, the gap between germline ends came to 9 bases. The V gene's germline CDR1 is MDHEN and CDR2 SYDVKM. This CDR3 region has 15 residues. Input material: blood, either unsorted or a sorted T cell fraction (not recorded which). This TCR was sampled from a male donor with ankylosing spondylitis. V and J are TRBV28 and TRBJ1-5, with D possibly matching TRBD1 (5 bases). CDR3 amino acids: CASSLGPGSNQPQHF. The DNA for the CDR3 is TGTGCCAGCAGTTTAGGGCCAGGGAGCAATCAGCCCCAGCATTTT.